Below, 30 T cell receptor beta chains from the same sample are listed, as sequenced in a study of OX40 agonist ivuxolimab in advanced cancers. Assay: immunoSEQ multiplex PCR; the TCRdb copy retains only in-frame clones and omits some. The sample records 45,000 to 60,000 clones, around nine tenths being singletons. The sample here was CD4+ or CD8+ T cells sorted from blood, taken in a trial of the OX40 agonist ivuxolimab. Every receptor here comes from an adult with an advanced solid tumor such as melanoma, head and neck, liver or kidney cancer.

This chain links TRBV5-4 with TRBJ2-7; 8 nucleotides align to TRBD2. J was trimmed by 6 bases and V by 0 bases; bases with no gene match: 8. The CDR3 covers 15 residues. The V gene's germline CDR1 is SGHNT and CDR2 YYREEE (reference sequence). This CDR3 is CASSLEGTRGSEQYF. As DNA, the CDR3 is TGTGCCAGCAGCTTGGAAGGGACTAGGGGGAGCGAGCAGTACTTC.

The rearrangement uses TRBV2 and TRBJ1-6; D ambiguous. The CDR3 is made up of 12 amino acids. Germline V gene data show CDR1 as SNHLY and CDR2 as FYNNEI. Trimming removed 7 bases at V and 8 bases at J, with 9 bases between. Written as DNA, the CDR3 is TGTGCCAGCAAGGTGGAGGATTCACCCCTCCACTTT. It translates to CASKVEDSPLHF.

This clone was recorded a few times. CDR3 sequence: CASSDRRDFTYEQYF. The CDR3, as DNA: TGTGCCAGCAGCGATAGAAGGGACTTTACCTACGAGCAGTACTTC. This sequence joins TRBV7-9 and TRBJ2-7; weak D call: TRBD2 (6 bases). CDR1 is SEHNR and CDR2 is FQNEAQ in the germline V gene (reference sequence). V was shortened by 5 bases and J by 2 bases, with 16 bases between the two germline ends. The CDR3 is 15 amino acids.

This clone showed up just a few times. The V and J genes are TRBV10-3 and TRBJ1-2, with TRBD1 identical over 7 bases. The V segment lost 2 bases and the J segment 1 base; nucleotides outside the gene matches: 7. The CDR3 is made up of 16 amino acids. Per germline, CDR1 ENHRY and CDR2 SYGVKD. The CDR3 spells CAISESRQGNNYGYTF. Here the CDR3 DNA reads TGTGCCATCAGTGAGAGCAGACAGGGAAATAACTATGGCTACACCTTC.

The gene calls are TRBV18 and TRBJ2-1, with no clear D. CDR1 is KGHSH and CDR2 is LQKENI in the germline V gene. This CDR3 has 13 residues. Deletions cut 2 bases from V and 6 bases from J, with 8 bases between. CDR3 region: CASSPMWGNEQFF. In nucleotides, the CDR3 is TGTGCCAGCTCACCAATGTGGGGCAATGAGCAGTTCTTC.

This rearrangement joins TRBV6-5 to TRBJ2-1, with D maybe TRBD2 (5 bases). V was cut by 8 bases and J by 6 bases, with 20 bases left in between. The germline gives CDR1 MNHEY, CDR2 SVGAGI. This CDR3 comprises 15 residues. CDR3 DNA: TGTGCCAGCTCTCTCGGACTTTCGGCGGTCAATGAGCAGTTCTTC. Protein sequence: CASSLGLSAVNEQFF.

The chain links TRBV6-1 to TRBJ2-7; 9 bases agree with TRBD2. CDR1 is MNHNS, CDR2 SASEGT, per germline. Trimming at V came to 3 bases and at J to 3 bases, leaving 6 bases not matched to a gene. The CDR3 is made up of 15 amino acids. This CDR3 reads CASSDSGTSSYEQYF. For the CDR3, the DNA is TGTGCCAGCAGTGACTCCGGGACTAGCAGCTACGAGCAGTACTTC.

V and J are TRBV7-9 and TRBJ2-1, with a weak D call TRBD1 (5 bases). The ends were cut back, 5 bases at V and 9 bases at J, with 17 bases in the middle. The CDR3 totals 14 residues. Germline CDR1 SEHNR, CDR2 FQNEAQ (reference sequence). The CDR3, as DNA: TGTGCCAGCAGCCCAAGCACCCCTCAGGGTGAGCAGTTCTTC. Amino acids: CASSPSTPQGEQFF.

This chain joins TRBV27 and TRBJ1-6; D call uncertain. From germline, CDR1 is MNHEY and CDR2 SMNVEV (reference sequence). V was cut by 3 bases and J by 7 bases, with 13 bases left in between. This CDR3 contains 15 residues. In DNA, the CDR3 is TGTGCCAGCAGTTTTAAGGGTCAACGGAATTCACCCCTCCACTTT. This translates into CASSFKGQRNSPLHF.

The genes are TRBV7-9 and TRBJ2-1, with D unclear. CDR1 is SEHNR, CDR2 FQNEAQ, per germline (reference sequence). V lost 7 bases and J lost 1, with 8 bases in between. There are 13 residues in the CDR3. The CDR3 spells CASTPSSYNEQFF. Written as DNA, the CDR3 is TGTGCCAGCACCCCGAGTTCCTACAATGAGCAGTTCTTC.

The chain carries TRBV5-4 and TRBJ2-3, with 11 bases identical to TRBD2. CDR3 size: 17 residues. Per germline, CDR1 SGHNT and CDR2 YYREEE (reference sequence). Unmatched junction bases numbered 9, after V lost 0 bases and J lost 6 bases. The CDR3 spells CASSLETLAGGGDTQYF. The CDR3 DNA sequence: TGTGCCAGCAGCTTGGAGACGCTAGCGGGAGGTGGGGATACGCAGTATTTT.

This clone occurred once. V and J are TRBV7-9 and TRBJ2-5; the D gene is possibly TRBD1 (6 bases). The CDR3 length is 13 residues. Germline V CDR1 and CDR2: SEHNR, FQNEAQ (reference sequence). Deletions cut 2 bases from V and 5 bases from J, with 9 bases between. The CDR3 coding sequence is TGTGCCAGCAGCTTAATGGGGGCGGAGACCCAGTACTTC. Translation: CASSLMGAETQYF. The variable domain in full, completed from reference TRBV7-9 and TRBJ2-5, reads DTGVSQNPRHKITKRGQNVTFRCDPISEHNRLYWYRQTLGQGPEFLTYFQNEAQLEKSRLLSDRFSAERPKGSFSTLEIQRTEQGDSAMYLCASSLMGAETQYFGPGTRLLVL.

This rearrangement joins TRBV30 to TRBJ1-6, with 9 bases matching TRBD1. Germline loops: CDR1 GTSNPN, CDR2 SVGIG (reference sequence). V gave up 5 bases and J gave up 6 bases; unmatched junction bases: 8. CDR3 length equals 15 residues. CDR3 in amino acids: CAWSRGQGINSPLHF. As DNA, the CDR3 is TGTGCCTGGTCTCGAGGACAGGGGATTAATTCACCCCTCCACTTT.

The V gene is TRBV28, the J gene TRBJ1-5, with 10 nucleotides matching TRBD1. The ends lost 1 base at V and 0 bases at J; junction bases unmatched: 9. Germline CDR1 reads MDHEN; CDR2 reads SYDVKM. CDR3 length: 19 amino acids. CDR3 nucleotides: TGTGCCAGCAGTTTATATCATCGGACAGGGGGATTTAGCAATCAGCCCCAGCATTTT. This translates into CASSLYHRTGGFSNQPQHF.

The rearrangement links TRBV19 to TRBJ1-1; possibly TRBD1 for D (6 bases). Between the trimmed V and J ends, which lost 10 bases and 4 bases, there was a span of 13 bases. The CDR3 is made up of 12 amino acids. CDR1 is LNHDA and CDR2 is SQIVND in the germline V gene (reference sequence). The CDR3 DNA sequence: TGTGCCACACGAGGGGGAGGCACTGAAGCTTTCTTT. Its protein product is CATRGGGTEAFF.

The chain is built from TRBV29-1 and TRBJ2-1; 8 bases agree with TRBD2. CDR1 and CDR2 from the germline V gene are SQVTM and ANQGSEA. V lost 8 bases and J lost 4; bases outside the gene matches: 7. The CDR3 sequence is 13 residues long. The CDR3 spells CSLIAGRYNEQFF. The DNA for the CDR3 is TGCAGCTTGATAGCGGGAAGATACAATGAGCAGTTCTTC.

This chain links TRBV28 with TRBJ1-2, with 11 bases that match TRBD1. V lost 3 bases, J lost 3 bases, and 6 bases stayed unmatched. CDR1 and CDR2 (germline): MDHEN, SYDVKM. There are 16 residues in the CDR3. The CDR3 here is CASSFLEGQGDYGYTF. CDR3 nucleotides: TGTGCCAGCAGTTTTTTAGAGGGACAGGGGGACTATGGCTACACCTTC.

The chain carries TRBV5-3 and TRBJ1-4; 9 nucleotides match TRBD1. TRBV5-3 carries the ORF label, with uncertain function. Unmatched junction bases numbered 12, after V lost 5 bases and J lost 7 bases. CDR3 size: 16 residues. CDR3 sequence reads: CARRHRATGGSEKLFF. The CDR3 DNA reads TGTGCCAGAAGACACCGGGCGACAGGGGGGAGTGAAAAACTGTTTTTT.

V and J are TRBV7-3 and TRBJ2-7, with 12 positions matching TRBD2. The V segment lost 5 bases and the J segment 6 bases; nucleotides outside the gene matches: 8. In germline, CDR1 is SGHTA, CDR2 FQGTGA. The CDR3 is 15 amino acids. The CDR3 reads CASSPGLAGLSEQYF. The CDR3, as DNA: TGTGCCAGCAGCCCCGGACTAGCGGGATTGTCCGAGCAGTACTTC.

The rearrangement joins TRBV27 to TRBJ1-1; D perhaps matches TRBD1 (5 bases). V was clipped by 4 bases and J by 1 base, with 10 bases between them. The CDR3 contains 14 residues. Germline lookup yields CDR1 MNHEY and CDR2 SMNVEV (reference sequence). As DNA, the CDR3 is TGTGCCAGCAGTTCCTACAGGTGGAACACTGAAGCTTTCTTT. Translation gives CASSSYRWNTEAFF.

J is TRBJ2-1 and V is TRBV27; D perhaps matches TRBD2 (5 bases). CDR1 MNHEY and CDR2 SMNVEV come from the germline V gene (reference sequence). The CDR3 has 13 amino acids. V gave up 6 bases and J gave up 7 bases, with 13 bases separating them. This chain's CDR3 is CASSFLGVNEQFF. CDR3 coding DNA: TGTGCCAGCAGCTTCCTCGGGGTGAATGAGCAGTTCTTC.

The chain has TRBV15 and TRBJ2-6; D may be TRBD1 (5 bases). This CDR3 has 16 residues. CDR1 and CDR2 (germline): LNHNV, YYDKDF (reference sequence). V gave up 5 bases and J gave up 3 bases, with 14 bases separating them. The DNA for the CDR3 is TGTGCCACCAGCCGCCAGTGGCAGGGTGGGGCCAACGTCCTGACTTTC. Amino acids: CATSRQWQGGANVLTF.

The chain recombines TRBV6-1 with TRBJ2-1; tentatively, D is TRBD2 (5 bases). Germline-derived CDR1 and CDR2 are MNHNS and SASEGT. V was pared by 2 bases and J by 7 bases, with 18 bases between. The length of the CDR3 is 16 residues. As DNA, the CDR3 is TGTGCCAGCAGTGAATTAATTCAGAAAAGGGAGAATGAGCAGTTCTTC. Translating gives CASSELIQKRENEQFF.

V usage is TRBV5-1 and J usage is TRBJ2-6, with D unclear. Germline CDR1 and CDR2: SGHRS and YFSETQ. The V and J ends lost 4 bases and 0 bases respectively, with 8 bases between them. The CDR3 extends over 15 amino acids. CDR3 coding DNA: TGCGCCAGCAGCCCGGCGGACTCTGGGGCCAACGTCCTGACTTTC. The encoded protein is CASSPADSGANVLTF.

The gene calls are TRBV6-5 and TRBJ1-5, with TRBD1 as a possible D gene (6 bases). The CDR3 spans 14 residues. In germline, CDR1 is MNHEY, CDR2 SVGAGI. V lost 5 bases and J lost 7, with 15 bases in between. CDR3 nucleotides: TGTGCCAGCAGTCATAGGACAGAGGGGCAGCCCCAGCATTTT. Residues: CASSHRTEGQPQHF.

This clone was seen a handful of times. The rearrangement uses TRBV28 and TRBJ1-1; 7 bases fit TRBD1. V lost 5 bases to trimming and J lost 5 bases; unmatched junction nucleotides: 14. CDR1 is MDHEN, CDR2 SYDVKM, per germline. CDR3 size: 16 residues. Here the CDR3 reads CASSPGTEGPTTEAFF. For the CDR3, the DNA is TGTGCCAGCAGTCCCGGGACAGAAGGACCCACGACTGAAGCTTTCTTT.

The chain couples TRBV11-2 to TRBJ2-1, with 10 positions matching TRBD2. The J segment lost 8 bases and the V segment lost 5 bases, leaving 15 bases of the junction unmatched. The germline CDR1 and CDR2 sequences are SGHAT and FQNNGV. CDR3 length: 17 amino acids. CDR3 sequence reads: CASSPLSGRYKWDEQFF. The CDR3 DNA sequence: TGTGCCAGCAGCCCTCTTAGCGGGAGGTATAAGTGGGATGAGCAGTTCTTC. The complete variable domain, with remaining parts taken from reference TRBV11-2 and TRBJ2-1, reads EAGVAQSPRYKIIEKRQSVAFWCNPISGHATLYWYQQILGQGPKLLIQFQNNGVVDDSQLPKDRFSAERLKGVDSTLKIQPAKLEDSAVYLCASSPLSGRYKWDEQFFGPGTRLTVL.

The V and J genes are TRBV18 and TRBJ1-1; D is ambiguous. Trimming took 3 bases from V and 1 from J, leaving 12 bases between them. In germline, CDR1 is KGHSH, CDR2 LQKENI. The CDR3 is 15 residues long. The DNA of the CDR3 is TGTGCCAGCTCACCCTCCTCGGGTTGGAACACTGAAGCTTTCTTT. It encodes CASSPSSGWNTEAFF.

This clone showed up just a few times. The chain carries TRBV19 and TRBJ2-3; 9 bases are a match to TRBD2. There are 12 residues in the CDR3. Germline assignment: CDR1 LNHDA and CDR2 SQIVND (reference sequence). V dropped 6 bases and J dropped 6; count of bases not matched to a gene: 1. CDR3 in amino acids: CASRLAGDTQYF. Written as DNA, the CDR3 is TGTGCCAGTAGACTAGCGGGCGATACGCAGTATTTT.

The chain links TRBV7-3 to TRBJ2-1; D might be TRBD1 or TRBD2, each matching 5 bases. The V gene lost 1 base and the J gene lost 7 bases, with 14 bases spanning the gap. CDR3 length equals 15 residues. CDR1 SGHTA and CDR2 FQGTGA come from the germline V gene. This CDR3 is CASSLKGLGGNEQFF. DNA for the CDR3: TGTGCCAGCAGCTTAAAGGGGTTAGGCGGGAATGAGCAGTTCTTC.